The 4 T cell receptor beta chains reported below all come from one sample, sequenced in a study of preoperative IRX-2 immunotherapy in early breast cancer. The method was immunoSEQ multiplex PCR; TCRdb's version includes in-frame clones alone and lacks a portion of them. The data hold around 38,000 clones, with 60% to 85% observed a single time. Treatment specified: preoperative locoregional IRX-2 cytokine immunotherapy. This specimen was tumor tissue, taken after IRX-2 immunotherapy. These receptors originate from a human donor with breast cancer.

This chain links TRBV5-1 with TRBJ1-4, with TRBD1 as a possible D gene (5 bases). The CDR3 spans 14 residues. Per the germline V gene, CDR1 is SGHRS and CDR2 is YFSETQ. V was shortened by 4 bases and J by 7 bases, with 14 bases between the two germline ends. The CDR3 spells CASSPGSGGEKLFF. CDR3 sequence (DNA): TGCGCCAGCAGCCCCGGCTCGGGGGGTGAAAAACTGTTTTTT.

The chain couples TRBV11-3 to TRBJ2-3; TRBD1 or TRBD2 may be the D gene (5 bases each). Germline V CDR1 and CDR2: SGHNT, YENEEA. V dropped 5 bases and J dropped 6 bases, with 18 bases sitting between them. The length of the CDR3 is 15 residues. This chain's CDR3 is CASSRRDGDPDTQYF. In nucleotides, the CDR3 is TGTGCCAGCAGCCGCCGGGACGGCGACCCGGATACGCAGTATTTT.

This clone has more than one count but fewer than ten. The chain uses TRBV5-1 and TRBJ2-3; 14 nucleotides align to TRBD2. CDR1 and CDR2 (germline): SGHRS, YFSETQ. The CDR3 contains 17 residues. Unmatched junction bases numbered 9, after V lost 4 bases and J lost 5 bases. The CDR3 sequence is CASSPGTSGGGLDTQYF. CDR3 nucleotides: TGCGCCAGCAGCCCCGGGACTAGCGGGGGCGGGTTAGATACGCAGTATTTT.

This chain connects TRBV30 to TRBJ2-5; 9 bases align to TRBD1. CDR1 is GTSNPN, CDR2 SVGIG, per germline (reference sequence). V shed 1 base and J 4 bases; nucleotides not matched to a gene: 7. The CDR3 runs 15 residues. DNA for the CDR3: TGTGCCTGGAGTGCTGATACAGGGGGCAGAGAGACCCAGTACTTC. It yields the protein CAWSADTGGRETQYF.